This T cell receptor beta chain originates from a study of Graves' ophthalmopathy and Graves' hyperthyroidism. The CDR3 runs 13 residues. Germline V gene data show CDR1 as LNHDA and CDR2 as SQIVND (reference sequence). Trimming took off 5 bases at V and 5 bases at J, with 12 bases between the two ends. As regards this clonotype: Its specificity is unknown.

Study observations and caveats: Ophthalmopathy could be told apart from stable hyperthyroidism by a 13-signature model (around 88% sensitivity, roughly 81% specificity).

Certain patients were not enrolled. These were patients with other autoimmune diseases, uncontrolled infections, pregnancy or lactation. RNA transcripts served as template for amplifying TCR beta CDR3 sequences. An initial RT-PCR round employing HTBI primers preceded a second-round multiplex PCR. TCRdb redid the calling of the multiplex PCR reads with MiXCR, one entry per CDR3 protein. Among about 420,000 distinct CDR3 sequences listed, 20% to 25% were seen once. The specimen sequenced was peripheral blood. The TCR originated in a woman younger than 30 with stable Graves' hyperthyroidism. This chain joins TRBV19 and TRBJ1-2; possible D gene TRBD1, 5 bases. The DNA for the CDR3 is TGTGCCAGTAGTGTCACGACAGCTTATGGCTACACCTTC. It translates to CASSVTTAYGYTF.